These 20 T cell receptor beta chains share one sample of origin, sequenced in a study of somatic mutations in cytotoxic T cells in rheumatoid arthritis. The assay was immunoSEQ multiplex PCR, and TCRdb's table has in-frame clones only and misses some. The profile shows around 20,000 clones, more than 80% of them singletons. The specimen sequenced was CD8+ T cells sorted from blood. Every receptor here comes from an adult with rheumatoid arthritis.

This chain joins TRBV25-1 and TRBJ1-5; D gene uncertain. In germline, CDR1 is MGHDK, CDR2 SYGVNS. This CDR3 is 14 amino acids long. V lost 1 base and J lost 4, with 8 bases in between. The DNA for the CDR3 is TGTGCCAGCAGTGAATCGTACGTAAATCAGCCCCAGCATTTT. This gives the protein CASSESYVNQPQHF.

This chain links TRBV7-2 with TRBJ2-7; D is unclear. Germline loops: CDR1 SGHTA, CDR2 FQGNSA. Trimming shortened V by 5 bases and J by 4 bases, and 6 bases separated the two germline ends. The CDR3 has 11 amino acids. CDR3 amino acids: CASSIRYEQYF. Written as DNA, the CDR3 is TGTGCCAGCAGCATAAGGTACGAGCAGTACTTC.

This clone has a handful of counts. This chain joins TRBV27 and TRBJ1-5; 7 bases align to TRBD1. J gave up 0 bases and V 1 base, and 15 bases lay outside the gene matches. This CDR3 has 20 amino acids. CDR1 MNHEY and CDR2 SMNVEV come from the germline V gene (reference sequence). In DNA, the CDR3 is TGTGCCAGCAGTTTATTTCCGACAGGGAGTTTATCCTATAGCAATCAGCCCCAGCATTTT. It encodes CASSLFPTGSLSYSNQPQHF.

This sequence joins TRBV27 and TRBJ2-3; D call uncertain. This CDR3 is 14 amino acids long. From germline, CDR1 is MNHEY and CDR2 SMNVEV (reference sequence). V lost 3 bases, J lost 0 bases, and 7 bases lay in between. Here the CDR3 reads CASSLVQSTDTQYF. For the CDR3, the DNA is TGTGCCAGCAGTTTGGTCCAGAGCACAGATACGCAGTATTTT.

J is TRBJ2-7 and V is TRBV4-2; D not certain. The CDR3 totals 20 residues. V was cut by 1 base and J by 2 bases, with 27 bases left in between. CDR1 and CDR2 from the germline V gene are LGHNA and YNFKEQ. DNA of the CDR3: TGTGCCAGCAGCCAAGCCTTCCAAGTGGGGATTGCGATTTCTCCCTACGAGCAGTACTTC. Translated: CASSQAFQVGIAISPYEQYF.

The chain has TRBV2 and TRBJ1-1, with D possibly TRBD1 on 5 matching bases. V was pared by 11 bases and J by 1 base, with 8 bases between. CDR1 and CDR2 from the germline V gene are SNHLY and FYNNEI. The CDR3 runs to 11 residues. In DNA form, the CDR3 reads TGTGCCTCGGGGCGGAACACTGAAGCTTTCTTT. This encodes CASGRNTEAFF.

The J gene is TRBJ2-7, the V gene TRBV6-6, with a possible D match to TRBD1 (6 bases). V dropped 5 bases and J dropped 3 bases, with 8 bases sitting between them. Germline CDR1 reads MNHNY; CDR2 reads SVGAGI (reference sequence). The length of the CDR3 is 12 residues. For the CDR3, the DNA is TGTGCCAGCAGTCTGGACAGCTACGAGCAGTACTTC. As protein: CASSLDSYEQYF.

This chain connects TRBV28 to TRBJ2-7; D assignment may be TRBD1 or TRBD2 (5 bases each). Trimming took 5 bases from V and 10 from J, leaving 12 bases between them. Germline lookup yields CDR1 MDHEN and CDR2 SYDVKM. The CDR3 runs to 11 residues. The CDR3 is CASSPTGAQYF. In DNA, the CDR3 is TGTGCCAGCAGTCCCACCGGGGCCCAGTACTTC.

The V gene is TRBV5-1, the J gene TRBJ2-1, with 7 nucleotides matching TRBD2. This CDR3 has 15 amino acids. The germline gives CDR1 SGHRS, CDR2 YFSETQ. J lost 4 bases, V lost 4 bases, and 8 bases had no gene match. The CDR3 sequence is CASSPPSGTYNEQFF. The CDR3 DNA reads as TGCGCCAGCAGCCCCCCAAGCGGGACTTACAATGAGCAGTTCTTC.

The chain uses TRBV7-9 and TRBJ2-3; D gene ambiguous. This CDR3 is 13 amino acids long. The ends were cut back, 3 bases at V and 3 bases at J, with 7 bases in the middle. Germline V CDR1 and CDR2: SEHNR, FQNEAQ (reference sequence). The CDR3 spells CASSFFRTDTQYF. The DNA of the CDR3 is TGTGCCAGCAGCTTCTTTCGGACAGATACGCAGTATTTT.

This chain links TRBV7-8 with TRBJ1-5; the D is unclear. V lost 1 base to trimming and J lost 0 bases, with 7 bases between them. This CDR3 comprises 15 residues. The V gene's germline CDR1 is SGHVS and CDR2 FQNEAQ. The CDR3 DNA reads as TGTGCCAGCAGCTTAGGAGGGTATAGCAATCAGCCCCAGCATTTT. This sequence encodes CASSLGGYSNQPQHF. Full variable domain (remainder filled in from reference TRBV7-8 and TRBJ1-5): GAGVSQSPRYKVAKRGQDVALRCDPISGHVSLFWYQQALGQGPEFLTYFQNEAQLDKSGLPSDRFFAERPEGSVSTLKIQRTQQEDSAVYLCASSLGGYSNQPQHFGDGTRLSIL.

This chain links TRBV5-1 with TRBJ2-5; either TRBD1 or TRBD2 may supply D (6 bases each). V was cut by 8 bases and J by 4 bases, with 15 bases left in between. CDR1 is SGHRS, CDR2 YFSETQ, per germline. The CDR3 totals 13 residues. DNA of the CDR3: TGCGCCAGTCTCCGAGGGGGAGGAGAGACCCAGTACTTC. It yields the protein CASLRGGGETQYF.

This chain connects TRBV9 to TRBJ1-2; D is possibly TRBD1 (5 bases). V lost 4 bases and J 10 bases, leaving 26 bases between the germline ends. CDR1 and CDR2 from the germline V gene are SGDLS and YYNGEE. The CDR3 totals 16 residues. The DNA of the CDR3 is TGTGCCAGCAGCCCCCAGCACCGAGGGACTCTCGGAGCCTACACCTTC. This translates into CASSPQHRGTLGAYTF. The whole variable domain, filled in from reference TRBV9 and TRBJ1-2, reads DSGVTQTPKHLITATGQRVTLRCSPRSGDLSVYWYQQSLDQGLQFLIQYYNGEERAKGNILERFSAQQFPDLHSELNLSSLELGDSALYFCASSPQHRGTLGAYTFGSGTRLTVV.

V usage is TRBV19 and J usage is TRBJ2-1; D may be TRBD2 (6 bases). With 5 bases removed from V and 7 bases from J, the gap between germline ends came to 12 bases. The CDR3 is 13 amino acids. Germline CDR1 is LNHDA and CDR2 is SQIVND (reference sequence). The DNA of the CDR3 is TGTGCCAGTAGTCCTAGCGCCACAAATGAGCAGTTCTTC. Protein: CASSPSATNEQFF.

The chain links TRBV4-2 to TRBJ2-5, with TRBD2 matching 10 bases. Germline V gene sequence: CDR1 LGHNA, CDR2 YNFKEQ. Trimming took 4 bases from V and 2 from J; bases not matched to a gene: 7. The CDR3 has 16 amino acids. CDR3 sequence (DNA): TGTGCCAGCAGCCCCCATCTAGCGGGGGTACAAGAGACCCAGTACTTC. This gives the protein CASSPHLAGVQETQYF.

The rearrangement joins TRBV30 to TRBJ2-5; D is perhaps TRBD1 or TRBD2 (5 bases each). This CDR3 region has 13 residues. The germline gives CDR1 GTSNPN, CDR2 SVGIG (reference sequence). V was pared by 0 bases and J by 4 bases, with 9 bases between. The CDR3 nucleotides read TGTGCCTGGAGTGTGGGGGTAGGAGAGACCCAGTACTTC. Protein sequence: CAWSVGVGETQYF.

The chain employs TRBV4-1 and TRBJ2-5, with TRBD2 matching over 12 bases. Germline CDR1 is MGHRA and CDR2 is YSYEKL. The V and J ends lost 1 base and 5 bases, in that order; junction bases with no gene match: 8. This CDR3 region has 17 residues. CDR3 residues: CASSQGFLAGGRETQYF. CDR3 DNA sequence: TGCGCCAGCAGCCAAGGGTTTCTAGCGGGGGGGCGGGAGACCCAGTACTTC.

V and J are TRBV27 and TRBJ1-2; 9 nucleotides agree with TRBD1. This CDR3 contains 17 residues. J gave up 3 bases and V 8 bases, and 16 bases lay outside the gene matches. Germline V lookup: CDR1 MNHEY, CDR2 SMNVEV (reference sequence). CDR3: CASVPTAGTGHDYGYTF. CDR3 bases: TGTGCCAGCGTGCCGACCGCCGGGACAGGGCACGACTATGGCTACACCTTC.

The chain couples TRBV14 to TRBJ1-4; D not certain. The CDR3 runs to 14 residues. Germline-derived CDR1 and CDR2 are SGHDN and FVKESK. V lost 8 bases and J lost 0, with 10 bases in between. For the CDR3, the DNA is TGTGCCAGCGGCATTACTGCAACTAATGAAAAACTGTTTTTT. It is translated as CASGITATNEKLFF.

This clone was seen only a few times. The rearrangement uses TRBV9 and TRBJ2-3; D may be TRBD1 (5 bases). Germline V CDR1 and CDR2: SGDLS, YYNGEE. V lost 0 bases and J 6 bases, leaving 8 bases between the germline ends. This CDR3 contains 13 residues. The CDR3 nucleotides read TGTGCCAGCAGCGTAGTAACAGGCGATACGCAGTATTTT. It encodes CASSVVTGDTQYF.